Listed below are T cell receptor beta chains from one sample, sequenced in a study of early T cells in non-severe SARS-CoV-2 infection. TCRdb ran MiXCR on the 5' RACE reads and lists one entry per CDR3 protein. The sample has 40,000 to 50,000 distinct CDR3 sequences, about 12% seen once. Material: whole blood. The receptors shown here come from an adult who was a healthcare worker with PCR-confirmed SARS-CoV-2 infection or an uninfected control (not recorded which). CDR3s leave out the opening cysteine and the closing phenylalanine or tryptophan. The size entry is marked missing in some rows and otherwise reads once, few, many or a size class.

TRBV7-6,TRBJ2-1,many,ASSLASDYNEQF
TRBV12-3/TRBV12-4,TRBJ2-5,few,ASSYQDKKETQY
TRBV9,TRBJ1-4,many,ASPTGTGNEKLF
TRBV21-1,TRBJ1-4,few,ASSKSVGQGAEKLF
TRBV20-1,TRBJ1-1,many,SASPSGTNTEAF
TRBV2,TRBJ1-1,few,ASSPEGGGTEAF
TRBV5-1,TRBJ1-2,many,ASSLDPDGLGYT
TRBV5-6,TRBJ2-5,-,ASSLTDQETQY
TRBV7-9,TRBJ2-7,few,ASFRLERGSSYEQY
TRBV20-1,TRBJ1-1,-,SASGRGTEAF
TRBV4-1,TRBJ2-7,-,ASSRSGGGGEQY
TRBV7-3,TRBJ2-3,few,ASSLTGRRATDTQY
TRBV20-1,TRBJ1-2,-,SAPGFPYGYT
TRBV9,TRBJ1-3,many,ASSVDEGYGNTIY
TRBV5-1,TRBJ1-1,-,ASSPSGQGGAF
TRBV29-1,TRBJ1-1,many,SAQSGGGSTEAF
TRBV15,TRBJ2-7,many,ATSTRTSGRDSSYEQY
TRBV7-9,TRBJ1-2,many,ASSPQRGGVYGYT
TRBV20-1,TRBJ2-3,few,SARDRGLADTQY
TRBV5-1,TRBJ2-7,many,ASSSKRDRASYEQY
TRBV4-1,TRBJ2-1,few,ATAGLVMRNSYNEQF
TRBV29-1,TRBJ1-5,many,SVTGGDSNQPQH
TRBV29-1,TRBJ1-5,-,SVGDRVGQPQH
TRBV7-2,TRBJ2-1,many,ASSPLSGGADNEQF